The clone carrying this T cell receptor (beta chain) was found a few times. Its cognate antigen is unknown. The CDR3 extends 3 residues past the end of the read, so its final part is completed from the germline J gene. The CDR3 totals 11 residues. V lost 7 bases and J lost 5, with 8 bases in between. Germline loops: CDR1 MNHEY, CDR2 SVGEGT. Produced via immunoSEQ multiplex PCR; TCRdb's table is partial and in-frame only. The data show roughly 20,000 clones, with none appearing a single time. The data originate from a study of T cell clonality in common variable immunodeficiency. Study-level results: Fewer deletions and N-nucleotide insertions were reportedly seen in common variable immunodeficiency TCR beta sequences.

Sample: peripheral blood mononuclear cells. The source is a human donor with common variable immunodeficiency. This chain joins TRBV6-2 or TRBV6-3 and TRBJ2-5; no clear D. CDR3 DNA (partial): TGTGCCAGCACCGGGTGGGAGACC. It translates to CASTGWET. The complete CDR3 reads CASTGWETQYF.